This TCR beta chain was sequenced for a study of blood T cells in healthy people across ages. Study outcomes and limitations: Per-million-T-cell TCR beta diversity fell roughly linearly with age.

The germline gives CDR1 GTSNPN, CDR2 SVGIG (reference sequence). The V gene lost 6 bases and the J gene lost 3 bases, with 12 bases spanning the gap. The length of the CDR3 is 13 residues. With a J-beta primer mix and a sample-barcoded 5' primer, a second PCR ran 7 to 11 cycles. TCRdb reprocessed the 5' RACE reads via MiXCR and lists one record per CDR3 protein. This repertoire shows about 930,000 distinct CDR3 sequences, 29% found once; its top ten account for 10%. As to this clonotype: Its antigen is as yet unknown.

This sample was also put to use in a study of T cells of mothers and their children.

The chain carries TRBV30 and TRBJ1-5, with D possibly being TRBD1 (6 bases). The source is a woman between 40 and 55 years old in good health. The sample consisted of blood. The CDR3 protein is CACETGLNQPQHF. The CDR3 DNA sequence: TGTGCCTGTGAGACAGGCCTCAATCAGCCCCAGCATTTT.